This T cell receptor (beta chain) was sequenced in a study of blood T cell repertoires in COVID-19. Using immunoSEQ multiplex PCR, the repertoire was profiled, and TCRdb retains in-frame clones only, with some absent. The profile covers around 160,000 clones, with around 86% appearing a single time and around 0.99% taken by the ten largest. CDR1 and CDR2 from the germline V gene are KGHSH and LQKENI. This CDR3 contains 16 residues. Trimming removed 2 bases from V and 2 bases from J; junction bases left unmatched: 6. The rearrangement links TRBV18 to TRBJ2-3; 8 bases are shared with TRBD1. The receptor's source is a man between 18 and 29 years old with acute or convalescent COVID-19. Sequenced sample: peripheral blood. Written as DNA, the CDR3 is TGTGCCAGCTCACCAGTGGGGGACAGGTACACAGATACGCAGTATTTT. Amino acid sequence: CASSPVGDRYTDTQYF. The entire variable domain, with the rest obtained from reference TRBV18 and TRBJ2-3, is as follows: NAGVMQNPRHLVRRRGQEARLRCSPMKGHSHVYWYRQLPEEGLKFMVYLQKENIIDESGMPKERFSAEFPKEGPSILRIQQVVRGDSAAYFCASSPVGDRYTDTQYFGPGTRLTVL.